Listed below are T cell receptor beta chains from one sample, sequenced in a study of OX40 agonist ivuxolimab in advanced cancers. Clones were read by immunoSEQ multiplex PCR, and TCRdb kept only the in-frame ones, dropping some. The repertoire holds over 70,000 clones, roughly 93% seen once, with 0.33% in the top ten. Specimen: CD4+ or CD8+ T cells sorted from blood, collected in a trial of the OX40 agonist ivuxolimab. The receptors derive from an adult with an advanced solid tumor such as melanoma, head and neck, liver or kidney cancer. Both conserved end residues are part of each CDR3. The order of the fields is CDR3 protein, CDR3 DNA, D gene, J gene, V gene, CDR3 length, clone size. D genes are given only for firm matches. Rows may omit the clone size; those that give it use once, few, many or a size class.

cdr3_aa: CASSPVAYNNEQFF
cdr3_nt: TGTGCCAGCAGCCCTGTAGCGTATAACAATGAGCAGTTCTTC
d_call: NA
j_call: TRBJ2-1
v_call: TRBV5-4
cdr3_length: 14
clone_size: NA

cdr3_aa: CASNLRQTEAFF
cdr3_nt: TGTGCCAGCAACCTCAGACAGACTGAAGCTTTCTTT
d_call: NA
j_call: TRBJ1-1
v_call: TRBV2
cdr3_length: 12
clone_size: NA

cdr3_aa: CASSLGFGGTSGYNEQFF
cdr3_nt: TGTGCCAGCAGTTTGGGTTTTGGGGGGACTAGCGGATACAATGAGCAGTTCTTC
d_call: TRBD2
j_call: TRBJ2-1
v_call: TRBV28
cdr3_length: 18
clone_size: NA

cdr3_aa: CASSLMGQIGDGYTF
cdr3_nt: TGTGCCAGCAGCTTGATGGGACAGATCGGGGATGGCTACACCTTC
d_call: TRBD1
j_call: TRBJ1-2
v_call: TRBV5-4
cdr3_length: 15
clone_size: few

cdr3_aa: CASSPQGGIGYEQYF
cdr3_nt: TGTGCCAGCAGTCCTCAGGGGGGGATTGGCTACGAGCAGTACTTC
d_call: NA
j_call: TRBJ2-7
v_call: TRBV27
cdr3_length: 15
clone_size: once

cdr3_aa: CASSLVGQANQPQHF
cdr3_nt: TGTGCCAGCAGCTTGGTGGGACAGGCCAATCAGCCCCAGCATTTT
d_call: TRBD1
j_call: TRBJ1-5
v_call: TRBV5-5
cdr3_length: 15
clone_size: NA

cdr3_aa: CASSASGRARGEQFF
cdr3_nt: TGTGCCAGCAGCGCTAGCGGGAGGGCCAGGGGTGAGCAGTTCTTC
d_call: TRBD2
j_call: TRBJ2-1
v_call: TRBV5-6
cdr3_length: 15
clone_size: NA

cdr3_aa: CASSLTPQGSGASVLTF
cdr3_nt: TGCGCCAGCAGCTTGACCCCACAGGGTTCTGGGGCCAGCGTCCTGACTTTC
d_call: NA
j_call: TRBJ2-6
v_call: TRBV5-1
cdr3_length: 17
clone_size: NA

cdr3_aa: CASSENSQSGETQYF
cdr3_nt: TGTGCCAGCAGTGAAAATAGTCAGTCCGGGGAGACCCAGTACTTC
d_call: NA
j_call: TRBJ2-5
v_call: TRBV6-1
cdr3_length: 15
clone_size: NA

cdr3_aa: CASGEREATYNEQFF
cdr3_nt: TGTGCCAGCGGGGAGCGGGAGGCCACCTACAATGAGCAGTTCTTC
d_call: TRBD2
j_call: TRBJ2-1
v_call: TRBV2
cdr3_length: 15
clone_size: NA

cdr3_aa: CASSRTRLAGGSEGETQYF
cdr3_nt: TGTGCCAGCAGCCGAACTCGACTAGCGGGAGGGAGTGAGGGGGAGACCCAGTACTTC
d_call: TRBD2
j_call: TRBJ2-5
v_call: TRBV7-8
cdr3_length: 19
clone_size: NA

cdr3_aa: CASSLQGNYGYTF
cdr3_nt: TGTGCCAGCAGCCTACAGGGGAACTATGGCTACACCTTC
d_call: TRBD1
j_call: TRBJ1-2
v_call: TRBV7-9
cdr3_length: 13
clone_size: NA

cdr3_aa: CASRSDRGQNTEAFF
cdr3_nt: TGTGCCAGCAGATCTGACAGGGGACAAAACACTGAAGCTTTCTTT
d_call: TRBD1
j_call: TRBJ1-1
v_call: TRBV6-5
cdr3_length: 15
clone_size: NA

cdr3_aa: CASSLAPVATSTDTQYF
cdr3_nt: TGTGCCAGCAGCTTAGCCCCGGTAGCGACTAGCACAGATACGCAGTATTTT
d_call: NA
j_call: TRBJ2-3
v_call: TRBV7-9
cdr3_length: 17
clone_size: NA

cdr3_aa: CASSLVGAETETQYF
cdr3_nt: TGTGCCAGCAGCTTAGTAGGAGCGGAGACAGAGACCCAGTACTTC
d_call: NA
j_call: TRBJ2-5
v_call: TRBV7-6
cdr3_length: 15
clone_size: NA

cdr3_aa: CASSPDSTGTSYYNEQFF
cdr3_nt: TGTGCCAGCAGCCCAGATTCAACCGGGACTAGCTATTACAATGAGCAGTTCTTC
d_call: TRBD2
j_call: TRBJ2-1
v_call: TRBV4-2
cdr3_length: 18
clone_size: NA

cdr3_aa: CASSRQANQPQHF
cdr3_nt: TGTGCCAGCAGTAGGCAGGCCAATCAGCCCCAGCATTTT
d_call: NA
j_call: TRBJ1-5
v_call: TRBV7-2
cdr3_length: 13
clone_size: NA

cdr3_aa: CASSPGRTLSTDTQYF
cdr3_nt: TGTGCCAGCAGCCCAGGCAGGACCCTTAGCACAGATACGCAGTATTTT
d_call: NA
j_call: TRBJ2-3
v_call: TRBV7-3
cdr3_length: 16
clone_size: NA

cdr3_aa: CASSRGLAGGETQYF
cdr3_nt: TGCGCCAGCAGCCGGGGACTAGCGGGAGGGGAGACCCAGTACTTC
d_call: TRBD2
j_call: TRBJ2-5
v_call: TRBV4-3
cdr3_length: 15
clone_size: few

cdr3_aa: CASSLQGTGELFF
cdr3_nt: TGTGCCAGCAGCTTACAGGGTACCGGGGAGCTGTTTTTT
d_call: NA
j_call: TRBJ2-2
v_call: TRBV7-3
cdr3_length: 13
clone_size: once

cdr3_aa: CASTLRGFGTQYF
cdr3_nt: TGTGCCAGCACCCTAAGGGGTTTTGGGACCCAGTACTTC
d_call: NA
j_call: TRBJ2-5
v_call: TRBV6-5
cdr3_length: 13
clone_size: NA

cdr3_aa: CASSLGGSQYEQYF
cdr3_nt: TGTGCCAGCAGCTTAGGCGGGAGTCAGTACGAGCAGTACTTC
d_call: TRBD2
j_call: TRBJ2-7
v_call: TRBV7-2
cdr3_length: 14
clone_size: NA

cdr3_aa: CAWSRASGSETQYF
cdr3_nt: TGTGCCTGGAGCAGGGCTAGCGGGAGTGAGACCCAGTACTTC
d_call: TRBD2
j_call: TRBJ2-5
v_call: TRBV30
cdr3_length: 14
clone_size: NA

cdr3_aa: CASSFGTEAFF
cdr3_nt: TGTGCCAGCAGTTTCGGTACGGAAGCTTTCTTT
d_call: NA
j_call: TRBJ1-1
v_call: TRBV28
cdr3_length: 11
clone_size: NA

cdr3_aa: CASSQENRGLSYEQYF
cdr3_nt: TGTGCCAGCAGCCAAGAGAACAGGGGGCTTTCCTACGAGCAGTACTTC
d_call: TRBD1
j_call: TRBJ2-7
v_call: TRBV4-2
cdr3_length: 16
clone_size: NA

cdr3_aa: CASSVRGTGEYNEQFF
cdr3_nt: TGTGCCAGCAGCGTACGTGGGACAGGGGAATACAATGAGCAGTTCTTC
d_call: TRBD1
j_call: TRBJ2-1
v_call: TRBV9
cdr3_length: 16
clone_size: once

cdr3_aa: CATSIGRTYEQYF
cdr3_nt: TGTGCCACCAGCATAGGACGGACCTACGAGCAGTACTTC
d_call: NA
j_call: TRBJ2-7
v_call: TRBV15
cdr3_length: 13
clone_size: NA

cdr3_aa: CASSEERSSYNEQFF
cdr3_nt: TGTGCCAGCAGTGAAGAGAGGAGCTCCTACAATGAGCAGTTCTTC
d_call: NA
j_call: TRBJ2-1
v_call: TRBV6-1
cdr3_length: 15
clone_size: NA

cdr3_aa: CASSPYNSYEQYF
cdr3_nt: TGTGCCAGCAGCCCGTATAACTCCTACGAGCAGTACTTC
d_call: NA
j_call: TRBJ2-7
v_call: TRBV7-2
cdr3_length: 13
clone_size: once

cdr3_aa: CASSLEGQPETQYF
cdr3_nt: TGTGCCAGCAGCTTAGAGGGGCAACCAGAGACCCAGTACTTC
d_call: NA
j_call: TRBJ2-5
v_call: TRBV7-9
cdr3_length: 14
clone_size: NA

cdr3_aa: CASSYSRGAKNIQYF
cdr3_nt: TGTGCCAGCAGTTACTCGAGGGGGGCCAAAAACATTCAGTACTTC
d_call: NA
j_call: TRBJ2-4
v_call: TRBV6-5
cdr3_length: 15
clone_size: NA

cdr3_aa: CASSKGTGRADGYTF
cdr3_nt: TGCGCCAGCAGCAAAGGGACAGGTCGGGCGGATGGCTACACCTTC
d_call: TRBD1
j_call: TRBJ1-2
v_call: TRBV5-1
cdr3_length: 15
clone_size: NA

cdr3_aa: CSALGGREKLFF
cdr3_nt: TGCAGCGCTCTAGGGGGACGGGAAAAACTGTTTTTT
d_call: NA
j_call: TRBJ1-4
v_call: TRBV29-1
cdr3_length: 12
clone_size: NA

cdr3_aa: CASSLVSGSGNTIYF
cdr3_nt: TGTGCCAGCAGCTTAGTTTCGGGTTCTGGAAACACCATATATTTT
d_call: NA
j_call: TRBJ1-3
v_call: TRBV7-2
cdr3_length: 15
clone_size: NA

cdr3_aa: CASSLIRGGYEQYF
cdr3_nt: TGTGCCAGCAGCTTAATTCGCGGAGGCTACGAGCAGTACTTC
d_call: NA
j_call: TRBJ2-7
v_call: TRBV11-2
cdr3_length: 14
clone_size: NA

cdr3_aa: CASSFPLGASTDTQYF
cdr3_nt: TGTGCCAGCAGTTTCCCTCTAGGTGCTAGCACAGATACGCAGTATTTT
d_call: NA
j_call: TRBJ2-3
v_call: TRBV27
cdr3_length: 16
clone_size: NA

cdr3_aa: CAISESTGYEQYF
cdr3_nt: TGTGCCATCAGTGAGTCGACGGGCTACGAGCAGTACTTC
d_call: NA
j_call: TRBJ2-7
v_call: TRBV10-3
cdr3_length: 13
clone_size: once